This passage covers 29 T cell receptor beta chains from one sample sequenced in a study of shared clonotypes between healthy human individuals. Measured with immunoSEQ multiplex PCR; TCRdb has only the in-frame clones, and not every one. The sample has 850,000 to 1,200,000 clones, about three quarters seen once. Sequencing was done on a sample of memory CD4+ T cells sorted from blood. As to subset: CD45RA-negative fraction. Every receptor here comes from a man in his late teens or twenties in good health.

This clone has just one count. CDR3 loop: CASSLLPSPQYF. In nucleotides, the CDR3 is TGTGCCAGCAGCTTACTTCCCTCACCGCAGTACTTC. The chain is built from TRBV7-9 and TRBJ2-7; D is uncertain. V lost 2 bases and J lost 9, with 11 bases in between. CDR1 and CDR2 from the germline V gene are SEHNR and FQNEAQ (reference sequence). This CDR3 is built from 12 residues.

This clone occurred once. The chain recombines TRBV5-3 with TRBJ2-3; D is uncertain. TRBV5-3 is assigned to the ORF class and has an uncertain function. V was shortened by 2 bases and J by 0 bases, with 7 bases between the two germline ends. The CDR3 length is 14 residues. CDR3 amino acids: CARSFKTSTDTQYF. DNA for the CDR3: TGTGCCAGAAGCTTCAAGACTAGCACAGATACGCAGTATTTT.

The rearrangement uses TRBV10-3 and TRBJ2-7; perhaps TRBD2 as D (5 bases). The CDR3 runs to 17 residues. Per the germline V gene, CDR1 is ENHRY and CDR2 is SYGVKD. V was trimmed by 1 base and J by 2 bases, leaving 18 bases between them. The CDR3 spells CAISELRESGYTYEQYF. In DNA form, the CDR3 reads TGTGCCATCAGTGAGTTGAGGGAATCGGGGTATACCTACGAGCAGTACTTC.

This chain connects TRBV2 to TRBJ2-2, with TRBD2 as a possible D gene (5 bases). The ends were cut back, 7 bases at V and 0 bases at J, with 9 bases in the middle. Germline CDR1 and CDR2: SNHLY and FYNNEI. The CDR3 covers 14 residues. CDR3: CASKRLTNTGELFF. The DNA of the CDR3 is TGTGCCAGCAAAAGACTAACGAACACCGGGGAGCTGTTTTTT.

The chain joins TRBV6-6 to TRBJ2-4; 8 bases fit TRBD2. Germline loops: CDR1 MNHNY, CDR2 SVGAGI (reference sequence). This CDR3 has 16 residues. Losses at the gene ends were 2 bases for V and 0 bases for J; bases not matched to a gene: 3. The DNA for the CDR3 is TGTGCCAGCAGTTACAGCGGGGGTTTAGCCAAAAACATTCAGTACTTC. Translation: CASSYSGGLAKNIQYF.

The CDR3 coding sequence is TGTGCCAGTAGTATCGGACAGCGAGAGACCCAGTACTTC. This codes for CASSIGQRETQYF. V usage is TRBV19 and J usage is TRBJ2-5; TRBD1 might be the D (6 bases). This CDR3 spans 13 amino acids. V gave up 3 bases and J gave up 4 bases, with 9 bases separating them. Germline assignment: CDR1 LNHDA and CDR2 SQIVND (reference sequence).

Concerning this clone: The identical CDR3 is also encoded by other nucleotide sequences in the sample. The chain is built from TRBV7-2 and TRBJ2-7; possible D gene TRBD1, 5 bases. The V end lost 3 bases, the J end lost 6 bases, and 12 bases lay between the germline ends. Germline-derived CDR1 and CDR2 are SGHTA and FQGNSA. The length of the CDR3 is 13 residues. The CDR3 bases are TGTGCCAGCAGCTTCGGCAGGGCCAGCGAGCAGTACTTC. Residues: CASSFGRASEQYF.

The chain's CDR3 is CASSYGSSNTEAFF. DNA of the CDR3: TGTGCCAGCAGTTATGGGAGTTCAAACACTGAAGCTTTCTTT. The chain uses TRBV6-6 and TRBJ1-1, with D unclear. The CDR3 consists of 14 residues. CDR1 is MNHNY and CDR2 is SVGAGI in the germline V gene (reference sequence). Trimming took 3 bases from V and 2 from J, leaving 10 bases between them.

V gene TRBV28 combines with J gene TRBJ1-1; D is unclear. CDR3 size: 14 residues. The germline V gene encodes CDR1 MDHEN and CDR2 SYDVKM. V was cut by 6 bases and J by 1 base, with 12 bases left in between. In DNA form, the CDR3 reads TGTGCCAGCAGGCCCCCCCCACCGAACACTGAAGCTTTCTTT. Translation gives CASRPPPPNTEAFF.

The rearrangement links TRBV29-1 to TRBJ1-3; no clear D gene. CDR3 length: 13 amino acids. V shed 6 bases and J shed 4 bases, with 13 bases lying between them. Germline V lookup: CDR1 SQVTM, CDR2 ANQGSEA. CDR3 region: CSVEPLGGNTIYF. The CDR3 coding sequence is TGCAGCGTGGAACCGTTGGGGGGAAACACCATATATTTT.

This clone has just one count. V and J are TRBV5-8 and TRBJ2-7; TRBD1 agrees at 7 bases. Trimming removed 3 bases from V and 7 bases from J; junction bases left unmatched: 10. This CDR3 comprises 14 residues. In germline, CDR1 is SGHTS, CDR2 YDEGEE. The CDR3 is CASSSRDRLREQYF. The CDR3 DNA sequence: TGTGCCAGCAGCTCCCGGGACAGACTACGTGAGCAGTACTTC.

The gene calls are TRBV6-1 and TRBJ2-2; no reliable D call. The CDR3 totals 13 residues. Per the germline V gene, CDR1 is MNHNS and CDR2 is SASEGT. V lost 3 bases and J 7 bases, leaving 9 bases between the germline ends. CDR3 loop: CASSDRFIGELFF. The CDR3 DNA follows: TGTGCCAGCAGTGACAGGTTTATCGGGGAGCTGTTTTTT.

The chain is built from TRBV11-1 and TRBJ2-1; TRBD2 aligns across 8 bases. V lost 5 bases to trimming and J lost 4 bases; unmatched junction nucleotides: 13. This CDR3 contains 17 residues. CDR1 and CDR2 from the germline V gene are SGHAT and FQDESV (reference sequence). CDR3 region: CASSLTSGGSRYNEQFF. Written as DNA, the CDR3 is TGTGCCAGCAGCCTCACGAGCGGGGGTAGCCGATACAATGAGCAGTTCTTC.

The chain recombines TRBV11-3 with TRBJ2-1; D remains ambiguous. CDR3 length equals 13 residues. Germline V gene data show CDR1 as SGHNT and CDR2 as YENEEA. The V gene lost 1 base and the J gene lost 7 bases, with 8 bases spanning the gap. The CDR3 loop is CASSLGSLNEQFF. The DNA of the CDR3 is TGTGCCAGCAGCTTAGGCTCCCTTAATGAGCAGTTCTTC.

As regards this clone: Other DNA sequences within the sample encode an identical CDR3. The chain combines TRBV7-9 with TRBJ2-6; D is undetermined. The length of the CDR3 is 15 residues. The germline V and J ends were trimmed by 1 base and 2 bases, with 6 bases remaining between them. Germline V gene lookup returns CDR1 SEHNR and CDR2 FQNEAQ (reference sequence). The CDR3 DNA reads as TGTGCCAGCAGCTTAGGGGTCACTGGGGCCAACGTCCTGACTTTC. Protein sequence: CASSLGVTGANVLTF.

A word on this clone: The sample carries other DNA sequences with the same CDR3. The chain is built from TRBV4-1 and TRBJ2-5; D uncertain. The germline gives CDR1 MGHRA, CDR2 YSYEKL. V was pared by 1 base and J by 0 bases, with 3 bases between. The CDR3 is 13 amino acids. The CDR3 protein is CASSQGYQETQYF. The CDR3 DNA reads TGCGCCAGCAGCCAAGGCTACCAAGAGACCCAGTACTTC.

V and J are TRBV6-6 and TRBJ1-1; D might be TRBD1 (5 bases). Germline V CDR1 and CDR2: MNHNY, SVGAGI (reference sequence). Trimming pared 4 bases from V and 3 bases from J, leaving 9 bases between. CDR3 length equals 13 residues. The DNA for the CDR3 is TGTGCCAGCAGTTTCGACAGTGACACTGAAGCTTTCTTT. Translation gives CASSFDSDTEAFF.

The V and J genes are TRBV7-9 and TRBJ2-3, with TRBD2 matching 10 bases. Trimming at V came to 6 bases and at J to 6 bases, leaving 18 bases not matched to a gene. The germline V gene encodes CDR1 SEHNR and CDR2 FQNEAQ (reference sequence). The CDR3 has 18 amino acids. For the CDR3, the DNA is TGTGCCAGCAGAACTACGGCCACGAGCGGGAGGGCCGAGGATACGCAGTATTTT. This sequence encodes CASRTTATSGRAEDTQYF.

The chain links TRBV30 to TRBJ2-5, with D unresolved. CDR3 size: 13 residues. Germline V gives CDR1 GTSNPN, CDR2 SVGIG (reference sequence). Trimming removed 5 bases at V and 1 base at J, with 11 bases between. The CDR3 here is CAWAYQIQETQYF. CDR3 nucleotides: TGTGCCTGGGCCTACCAAATCCAAGAGACCCAGTACTTC.

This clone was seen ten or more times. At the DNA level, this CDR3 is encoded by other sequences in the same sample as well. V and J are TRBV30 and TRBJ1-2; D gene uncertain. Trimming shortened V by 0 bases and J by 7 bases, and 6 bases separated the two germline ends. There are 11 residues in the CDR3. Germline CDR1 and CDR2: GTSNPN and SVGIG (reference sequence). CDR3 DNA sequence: TGTGCCTGGAGTGTTATGGGTGGCTACACCTTC. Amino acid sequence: CAWSVMGGYTF.

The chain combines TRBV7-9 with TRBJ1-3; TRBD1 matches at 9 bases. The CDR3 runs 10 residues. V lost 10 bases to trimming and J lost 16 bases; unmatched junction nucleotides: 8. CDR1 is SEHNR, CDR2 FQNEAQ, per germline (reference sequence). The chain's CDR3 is CATDPGQGYF. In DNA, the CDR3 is TGTGCCACCGATCCGGGACAGGGTTATTTT.

The CDR3 DNA reads as TGCGCCAGCAGCCAAGCGGGCGGTTACACTGAAGCTTTCTTT. Protein: CASSQAGGYTEAFF. V gene TRBV4-1 combines with J gene TRBJ1-1; no firm D call. Germline-derived CDR1 and CDR2 are MGHRA and YSYEKL. The CDR3 has 14 amino acids. V was cut by 1 base and J by 3 bases, with 9 bases left in between.

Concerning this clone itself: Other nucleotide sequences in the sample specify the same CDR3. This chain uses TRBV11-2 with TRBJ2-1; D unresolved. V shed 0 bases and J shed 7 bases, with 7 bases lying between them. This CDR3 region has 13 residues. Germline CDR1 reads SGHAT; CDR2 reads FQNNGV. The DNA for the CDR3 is TGTGCCAGCAGCTTAGATCGGGTAAATGAGCAGTTCTTC. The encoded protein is CASSLDRVNEQFF.

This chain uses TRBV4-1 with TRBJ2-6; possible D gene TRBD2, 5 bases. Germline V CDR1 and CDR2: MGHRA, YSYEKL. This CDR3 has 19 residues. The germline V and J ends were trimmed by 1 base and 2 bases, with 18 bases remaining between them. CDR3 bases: TGCGCCAGCAGCCAAGTGAACAACGGGGTTGGGCCTGGGGCCAACGTCCTGACTTTC. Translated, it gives CASSQVNNGVGPGANVLTF.

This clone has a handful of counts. The CDR3 region is CASSPASETQYF. The DNA for the CDR3 is TGTGCCAGCAGTCCCGCGTCGGAGACCCAGTACTTC. The chain links TRBV6-6 to TRBJ2-5, with D hard to call. This CDR3 comprises 12 residues. The V gene's germline CDR1 is MNHNY and CDR2 SVGAGI (reference sequence). V lost 5 bases to trimming and J lost 5 bases, with 9 bases between them.

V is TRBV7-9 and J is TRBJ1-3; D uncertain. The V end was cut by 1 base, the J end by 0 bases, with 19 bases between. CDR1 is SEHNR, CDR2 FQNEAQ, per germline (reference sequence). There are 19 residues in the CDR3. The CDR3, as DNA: TGTGCCAGCAGCTTAGACGGCGCCCTATTCCAAATCTCTGGAAACACCATATATTTT. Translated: CASSLDGALFQISGNTIYF. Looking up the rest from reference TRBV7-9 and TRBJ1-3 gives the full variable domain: DTGVSQNPRHKITKRGQNVTFRCDPISEHNRLYWYRQTLGQGPEFLTYFQNEAQLEKSRLLSDRFSAERPKGSFSTLEIQRTEQGDSAMYLCASSLDGALFQISGNTIYFGEGSWLTVV.

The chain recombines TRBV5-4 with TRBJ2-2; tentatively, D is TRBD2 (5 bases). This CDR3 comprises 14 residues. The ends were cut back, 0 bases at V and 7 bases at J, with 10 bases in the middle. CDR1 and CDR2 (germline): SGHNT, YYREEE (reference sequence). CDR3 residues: CASSLEFGNGELFF. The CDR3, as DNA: TGTGCCAGCAGCTTGGAATTCGGGAACGGGGAGCTGTTTTTT.

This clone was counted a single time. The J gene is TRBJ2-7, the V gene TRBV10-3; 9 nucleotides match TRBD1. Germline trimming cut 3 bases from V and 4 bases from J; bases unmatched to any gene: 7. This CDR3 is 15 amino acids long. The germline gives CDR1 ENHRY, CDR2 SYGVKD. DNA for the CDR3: TGTGCCATCAGTGACTGGACAGGGGAGGGGTACGAGCAGTACTTC. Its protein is CAISDWTGEGYEQYF.

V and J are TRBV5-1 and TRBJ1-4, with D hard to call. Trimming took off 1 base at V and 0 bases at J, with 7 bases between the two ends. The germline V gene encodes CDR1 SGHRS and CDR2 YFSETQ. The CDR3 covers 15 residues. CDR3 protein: CASSLRAATNEKLFF. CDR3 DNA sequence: TGCGCCAGCAGCTTGAGGGCTGCAACTAATGAAAAACTGTTTTTT.